This record covers a single TCR beta chain. It lacks a known antigen. No qualities accompany the bases; no much larger clone lies one base away. The CDR3 spans 15 residues, from the cysteine through the phenylalanine. Only CDR3 DNA is held: 45 bases, read in frame from base 1. V was cut back by 4 bases and J by 0 bases, leaving a gap of 15 bases between them. The germline V gene supplies CDR1 SQVTM and CDR2 ANQGSEA. From the second PCR step on, the TCR alpha and beta chain libraries were amplified in separate reactions. Donor CMV status was determined by IFNgamma production from CD4+ T cells after overnight stimulation of fresh PBMCs with CMV viral lysate. Using Miltenyi beads, CD4 T cells were first positively selected, and CD8 T cells were then positively selected from the CD4-negative fraction. After staining for CD3, CD4, CD8, CD45RA, CD27 and a live/dead dye, cells were sorted on a BD Aria II into four subsets based on CD45RA and CD27. Blood was obtained from a few healthy volunteers, and the blood from each volunteer was fractionated into CD4 and CD8 T cells and subsequently into four differentiation subsets. Approximately 0.11 L of peripheral blood was drawn per donor, and PBMC were isolated by Ficoll-Paque PLUS density-gradient centrifugation. After sorting, cells were lysed in RLT buffer, RNA was extracted using a Qiagen RNeasy kit, and the extracted RNA was stored at -80 degrees C.

These data come from a study of naive and memory T cell subsets (dated by TCRdb to 2015 to 2018). Study-level background: The study applied an open-source, UMI-based TCR alpha and beta sequencing pipeline to sorted naive and memory peripheral blood T cell subsets. The results of the functional CMV T cell responses matched the IgG serology results in every case. RNA was DNase-treated and reverse transcribed with TCR constant-region primers, mostly using SuperScript III. What the work shows at the level of the full study, not this receptor alone: The repertoire findings for the naive and memory subsets could not be validated against a ground truth, as none was available. In both CD4 and CD8 cells, going from naive through CM, EM and EMRA, the Gini index went up while Shannon and inverse Simpson diversity went down. Naive repertoires, especially CD8, contained a few larger clonotypes, possibly memory cells re-expressing CD45RA. RNA-based TCR counts may be affected by expression changes linked to T cell activation and differentiation. Each clonotype was defined as a single alpha or beta chain sequence rather than as a paired alpha/beta receptor. After error correction, over 95% of naive TCR sequences appeared only once, giving much steeper abundance distributions than memory subsets. A power law was followed by TCR abundance, with an exponent that differed between naive and memory subsets but was consistent across the three individuals.

Library preparation employed UMI-ligation and nested PCR. The beta constant-region primer was an equimolar mix of two oligonucleotides covering both TRBC1 and TRBC2. The ligated cDNA went through four rounds of PCR with nested alpha and beta constant-region primers together with the SP2 primer. T4 RNA ligase 1 ligated a single-stranded oligonucleotide carrying the SP2 primer and a 12-nucleotide UMI to the cDNA 3' end. The ligation reaction was incubated at 16°C for about 20-24 hours. PCR2 was typically run as a SYBR Green qPCR and stopped at a predetermined threshold to prevent over-amplification. All purifications after the first were performed with Agencourt AMPure XP magnetic beads. Library amounts were measured by Qubit and library quality was assessed on a TapeStation, where the main peak was expected at around 650 bp. The pooled libraries were sequenced on an Illumina MiSeq using v2 2x251 paired-end kits, which usually yielded about 0.9-2.1 million reads per sample. Libraries were pooled at about 4 nM per sample, and roughly 5-7.5% PhiX was added to improve cluster recognition. The authors' analysis ran thus. V and J genes were assigned to Demultiplexor-processed FASTQ reads by Decombinator through tag matching, with a single base-pair mismatch being allowed. Collapsinator relied on UMIs to fix sequencing errors as well as frequency errors caused by PCR heterogeneity. CDR3Translator translated TCRs and extracted CDR3s from the conserved cysteine to the FGXG phenylalanine, flagging non-productive sequences. Gini, Shannon entropy and inverse Simpson indices were calculated on repertoires that had been subsampled to equal numbers of UMI-defined TCRs. Power-law fits to clonotype abundance distributions were performed by maximum likelihood within the linear range. When run on a single naive CD8 sample, MIGEC and the pipeline yielded similar UMI counts, similar unique TCR numbers and similar clonal distributions. One analysis removed from the naive repertoire any naive TCRs that were also found in any memory subset from the same donor. The repertoires were searched for 7,000 to 8,000 CMV-associated CDR3 sequences that had been compiled from VDJdb and a published dataset. Clones were called with MiXCR by TCRdb after fastp trimmed the public reads at Q25, and only in-frame beta chains were retained. Identical CDR3 protein sequences are pooled into one entry, listed with their most common genes and DNA. For this entry, the V and J calls and clone size follow TCRdb and not the study's own pipeline. Counted in this sample were over 100,000 distinct CDR3 sequences; about 15% of them appeared once. In total, the top ten clones hold around 2.8% of the sample.

Sequencing was carried out using naive CD8+ T cells from blood. The cell subset or site label, read with the paper, signifies: naive T cells, CD45RA high CD27+. The clonotype comes from a human donor in good health. The chain uses TRBV29-1 and TRBJ2-5, with no confident D gene call. The nucleotide sequence reads as follows: TGCAGCGTTGGATTGCCCGACATAAACCAAGAGACCCAGTACTTC. Its translation reads: CSVGLPDINQETQYF.